This T cell receptor (beta chain) appears in the sequencing data of a study of control samples from healthy donors and cancer patients. The CDR3 has 14 amino acids. The germline gives CDR1 PRHDT, CDR2 FYEKMQ (reference sequence). V was pared by 4 bases and J by 4 bases, with 6 bases of the junction left unmatched. This clone was seen only once. Here immunoSEQ multiplex PCR was the method, and the copy in TCRdb shows in-frame clones only, minus some. The table has roughly 80,000 clones, over 75% seen once. This sequence originates from a woman in her forties or fifties in good health. The sample taken for sequencing was blood. The gene calls are TRBV13 and TRBJ1-1, with 7 bases aligning to TRBD1. This CDR3 is CASSWSTGSTEAFF. The DNA of the CDR3 is TGTGCCAGCAGCTGGTCGACAGGGAGCACTGAAGCTTTCTTT.